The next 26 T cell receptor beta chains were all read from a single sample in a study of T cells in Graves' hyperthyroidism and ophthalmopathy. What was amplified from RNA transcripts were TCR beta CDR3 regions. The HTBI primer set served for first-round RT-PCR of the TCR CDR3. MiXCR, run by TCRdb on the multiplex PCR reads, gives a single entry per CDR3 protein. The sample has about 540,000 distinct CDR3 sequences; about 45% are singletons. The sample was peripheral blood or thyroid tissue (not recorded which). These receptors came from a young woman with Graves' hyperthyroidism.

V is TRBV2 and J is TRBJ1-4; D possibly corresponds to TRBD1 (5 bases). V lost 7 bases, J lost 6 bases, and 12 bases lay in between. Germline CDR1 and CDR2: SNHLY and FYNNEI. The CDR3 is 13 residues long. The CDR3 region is CASITQGDEKLFF. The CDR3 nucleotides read TGTGCCAGCATAACCCAGGGAGATGAAAAACTGTTTTTT. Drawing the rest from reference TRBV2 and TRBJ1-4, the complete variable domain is EPEVTQTPSHQVTQMGQEVILRCVPISNHLYFYWYRQILGQKVEFLVSFYNNEISEKSEIFDDQFSVERPDGSNFTLKIRSTKLEDSAMYFCASITQGDEKLFFGSGTQLSVL.

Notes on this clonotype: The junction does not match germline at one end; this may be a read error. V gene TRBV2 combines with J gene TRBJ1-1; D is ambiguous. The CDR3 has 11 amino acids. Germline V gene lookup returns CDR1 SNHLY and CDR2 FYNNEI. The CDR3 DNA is TGTGCCCCGGGGAGGAGCACTGAAGCTTTGTTT. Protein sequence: CAPGRSTEALF.

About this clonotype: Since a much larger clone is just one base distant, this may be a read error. CDR3: CASSPSGTGDYEQYF. CDR3 sequence (DNA): TGTGCCAGCAGTCCTTCCGGGACAGGGGACTACGAGCAGTACTTC. The rearrangement joins TRBV7-3 to TRBJ2-7, with TRBD1 matching over 10 bases. Trimming at V came to 6 bases and at J to 3 bases, leaving 8 bases not matched to a gene. CDR3 size: 15 residues. The germline CDR1 and CDR2 sequences are SGHTA and FQGTGA.

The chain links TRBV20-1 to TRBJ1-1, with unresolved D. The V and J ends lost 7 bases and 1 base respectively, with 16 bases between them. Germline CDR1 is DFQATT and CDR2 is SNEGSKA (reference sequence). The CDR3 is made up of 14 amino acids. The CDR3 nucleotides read TGCAGTGGACGGCATCGGGTAAGGAACACTGAAGCTTTCTTT. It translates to CSGRHRVRNTEAFF.

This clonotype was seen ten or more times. The CDR3 nucleotides are TGTGCCAGCAGCTTGGACAGGATCTATGGCTACACCTTC. It encodes CASSLDRIYGYTF. The V and J genes are TRBV11-3 and TRBJ1-2, with 7 nucleotides matching TRBD1. The CDR3 runs to 13 residues. The V segment lost 3 bases and the J segment 4 bases; nucleotides outside the gene matches: 2. Germline loops: CDR1 SGHNT, CDR2 YENEEA.

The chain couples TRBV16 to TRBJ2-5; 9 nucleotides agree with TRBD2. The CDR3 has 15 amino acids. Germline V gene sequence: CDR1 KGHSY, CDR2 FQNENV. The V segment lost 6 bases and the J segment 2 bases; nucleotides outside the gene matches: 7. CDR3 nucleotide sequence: TGTGCCAGCAGTCCAATAGCGGGAGAACAAGAGACCCAGTACTTC. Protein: CASSPIAGEQETQYF.

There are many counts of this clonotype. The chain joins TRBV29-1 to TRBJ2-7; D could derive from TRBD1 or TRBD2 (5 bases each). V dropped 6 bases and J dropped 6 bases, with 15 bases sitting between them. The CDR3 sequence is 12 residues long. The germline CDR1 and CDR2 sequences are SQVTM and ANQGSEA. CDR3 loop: CSVGAEGFEQYF. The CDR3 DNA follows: TGCAGCGTCGGGGCCGAAGGGTTCGAGCAGTACTTC.

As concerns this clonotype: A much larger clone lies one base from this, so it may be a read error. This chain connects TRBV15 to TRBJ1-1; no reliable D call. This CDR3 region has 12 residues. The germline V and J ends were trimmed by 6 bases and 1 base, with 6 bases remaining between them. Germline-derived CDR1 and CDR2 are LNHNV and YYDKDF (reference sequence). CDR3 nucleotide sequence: TGTGCCACCAGTGTTGGGAACACTGAAGCTTTCTTT. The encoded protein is CATSVGNTEAFF.

Here the CDR3 DNA reads TGTGCCAGCAGCTCGCCGGACAGGGCCTACGAGCAGTACTTC. This codes for CASSSPDRAYEQYF. V usage is TRBV7-2 and J usage is TRBJ2-7, with 8 bases aligning to TRBD1. CDR1 is SGHTA and CDR2 is FQGNSA in the germline V gene. The CDR3 extends over 14 amino acids. J gave up 2 bases and V 4 bases, and 4 bases lay outside the gene matches.

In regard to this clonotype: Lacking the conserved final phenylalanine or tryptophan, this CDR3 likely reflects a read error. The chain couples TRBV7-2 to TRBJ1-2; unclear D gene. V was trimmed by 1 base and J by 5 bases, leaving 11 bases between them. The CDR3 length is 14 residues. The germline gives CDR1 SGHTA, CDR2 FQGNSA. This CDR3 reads CASSLGLSSYGYTS. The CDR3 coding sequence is TGTGCCAGCAGCTTAGGTCTCAGCTCATATGGCTACACCTCC.

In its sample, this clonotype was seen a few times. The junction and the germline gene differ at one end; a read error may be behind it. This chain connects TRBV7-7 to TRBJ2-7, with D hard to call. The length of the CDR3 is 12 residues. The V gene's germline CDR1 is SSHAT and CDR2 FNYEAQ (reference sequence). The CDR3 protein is CASSLGQREQYF. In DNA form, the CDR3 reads TGTGCTAGCAGCTTAGGCCAGCGCGAGCAGTACTTC.

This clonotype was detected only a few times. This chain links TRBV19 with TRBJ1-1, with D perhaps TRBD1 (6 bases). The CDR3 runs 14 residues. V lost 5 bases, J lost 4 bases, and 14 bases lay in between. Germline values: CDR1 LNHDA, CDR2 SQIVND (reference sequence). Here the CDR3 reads CASSPGQTITEAFF. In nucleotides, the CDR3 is TGTGCCAGTAGTCCCGGACAGACCATCACTGAAGCTTTCTTT.

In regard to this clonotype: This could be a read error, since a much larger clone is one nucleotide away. In DNA, the CDR3 is TGTGCCAGCAGCTTTTATACAGGGCAAGAGACCCAGTACTTC. Residues: CASSFYTGQETQYF. The gene calls are TRBV11-2 and TRBJ2-5, with D perhaps TRBD1 (6 bases). This CDR3 is 14 amino acids long. The V and J ends lost 3 bases and 2 bases respectively, with 10 bases between them. Germline values: CDR1 SGHAT, CDR2 FQNNGV.

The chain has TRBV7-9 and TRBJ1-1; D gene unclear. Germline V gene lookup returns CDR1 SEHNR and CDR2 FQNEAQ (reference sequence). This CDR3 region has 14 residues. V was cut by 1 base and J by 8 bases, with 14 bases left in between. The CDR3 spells CASSLDPGRAEAFF. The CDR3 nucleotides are TGTGCCAGCAGCTTAGATCCAGGCCGGGCCGAAGCTTTCTTT.

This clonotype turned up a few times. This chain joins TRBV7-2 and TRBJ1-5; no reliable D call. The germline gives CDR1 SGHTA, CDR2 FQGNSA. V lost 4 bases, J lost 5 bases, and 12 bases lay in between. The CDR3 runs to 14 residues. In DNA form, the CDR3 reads TGTGCCAGCAGCTCGAGATCTTTGGATCAGCCCCAGCATTTT. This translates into CASSSRSLDQPQHF.

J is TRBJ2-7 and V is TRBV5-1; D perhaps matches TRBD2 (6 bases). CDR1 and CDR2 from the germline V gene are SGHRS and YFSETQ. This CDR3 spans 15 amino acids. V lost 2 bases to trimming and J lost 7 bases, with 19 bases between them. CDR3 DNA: TGCGCCAGCAGCTTAACCGGGACTTCCACTAGGGAGCAGTACTTC. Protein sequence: CASSLTGTSTREQYF.

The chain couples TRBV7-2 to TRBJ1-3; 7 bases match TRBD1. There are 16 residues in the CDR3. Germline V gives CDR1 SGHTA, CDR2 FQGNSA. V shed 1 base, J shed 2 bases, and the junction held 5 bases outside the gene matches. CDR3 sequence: CASSLGGTAAGNTIYF. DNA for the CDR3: TGTGCCAGCAGCTTAGGAGGGACAGCCGCTGGAAACACCATATATTTT. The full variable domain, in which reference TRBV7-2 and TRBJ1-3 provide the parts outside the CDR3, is GAGVSQSPSNKVTEKGKDVELRCDPISGHTALYWYRQSLGQGLEFLIYFQGNSAPDKSGLPSDRFSAERTGGSVSTLTIQRTQQEDSAVYLCASSLGGTAAGNTIYFGEGSWLTVV.

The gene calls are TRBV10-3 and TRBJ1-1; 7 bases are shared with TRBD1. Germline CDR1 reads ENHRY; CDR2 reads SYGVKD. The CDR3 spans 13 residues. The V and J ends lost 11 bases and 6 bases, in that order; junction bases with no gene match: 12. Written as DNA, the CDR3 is TGTGCCGGACCCCGGGACAGCTATTCTGAAGCTTTCTTT. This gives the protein CAGPRDSYSEAFF.

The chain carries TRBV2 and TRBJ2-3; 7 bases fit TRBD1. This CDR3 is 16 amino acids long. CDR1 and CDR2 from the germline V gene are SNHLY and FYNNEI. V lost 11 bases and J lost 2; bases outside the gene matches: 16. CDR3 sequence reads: CALGDSPKMITDTQYF. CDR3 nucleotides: TGTGCCCTCGGGGACAGCCCGAAGATGATCACAGATACGCAGTATTTT.

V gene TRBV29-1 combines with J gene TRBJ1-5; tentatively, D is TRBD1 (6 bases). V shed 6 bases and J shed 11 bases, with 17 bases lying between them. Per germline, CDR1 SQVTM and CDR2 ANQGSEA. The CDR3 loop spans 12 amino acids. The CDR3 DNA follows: TGCAGCGTGCAACAGGGCCGGGAGACCCAGCATTTT. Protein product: CSVQQGRETQHF.

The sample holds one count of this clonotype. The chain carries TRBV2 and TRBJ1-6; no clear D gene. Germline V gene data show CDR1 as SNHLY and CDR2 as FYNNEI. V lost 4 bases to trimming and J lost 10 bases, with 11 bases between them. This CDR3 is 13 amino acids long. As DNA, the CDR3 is TGTGCCAGCAGTGTACCCGGAGGCTCACCCCTCCACTTT. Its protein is CASSVPGGSPLHF. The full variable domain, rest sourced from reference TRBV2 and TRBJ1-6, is EPEVTQTPSHQVTQMGQEVILRCVPISNHLYFYWYRQILGQKVEFLVSFYNNEISEKSEIFDDQFSVERPDGSNFTLKIRSTKLEDSAMYFCASSVPGGSPLHFGNGTRLTVT.

The CDR3 DNA reads as TGCAGCTTAGACCAAACGGACTACGAGCAGTACTTC. Translating gives CSLDQTDYEQYF. The rearrangement joins TRBV29-1 to TRBJ2-7; D not resolved. The CDR3 extends over 12 amino acids. Germline CDR1 and CDR2: SQVTM and ANQGSEA. Trimming cost V 8 bases and J 3 bases, with 14 bases left between them.

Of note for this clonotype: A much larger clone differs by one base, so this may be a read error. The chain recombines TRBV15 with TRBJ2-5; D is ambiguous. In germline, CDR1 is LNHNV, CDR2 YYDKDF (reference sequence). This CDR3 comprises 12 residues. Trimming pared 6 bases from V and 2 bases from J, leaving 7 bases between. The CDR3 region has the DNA TGTGCCACCAGGTACGATCAAGAGACCCAGTACTTC. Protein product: CATRYDQETQYF.

Here the CDR3 reads CASSFPDTSGNTIYF. CDR3 in DNA: TGTGCCAGCAGCTTCCCGGACACCTCTGGAAACACCATATATTTT. The rearrangement uses TRBV5-4 and TRBJ1-3; tentatively, D is TRBD1 (5 bases). V shed 2 bases and J shed 0 bases, with 9 bases lying between them. CDR1 and CDR2 from the germline V gene are SGHNT and YYREEE (reference sequence). The CDR3 is made up of 15 amino acids.

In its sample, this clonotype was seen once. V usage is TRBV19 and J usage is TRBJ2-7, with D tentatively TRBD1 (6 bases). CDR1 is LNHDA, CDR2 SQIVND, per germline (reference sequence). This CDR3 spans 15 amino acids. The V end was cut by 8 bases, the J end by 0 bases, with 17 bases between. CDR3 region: CASRDPGTSSYEQYF. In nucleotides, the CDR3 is TGTGCCAGTCGAGACCCCGGGACAAGCTCCTACGAGCAGTACTTC. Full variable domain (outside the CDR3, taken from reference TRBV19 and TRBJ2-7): DGGITQSPKYLFRKEGQNVTLSCEQNLNHDAMYWYRQDPGQGLRLIYYSQIVNDFQKGDIAEGYSVSREKKESFPLTVTSAQKNPTAFYLCASRDPGTSSYEQYFGPGTRLTVT.

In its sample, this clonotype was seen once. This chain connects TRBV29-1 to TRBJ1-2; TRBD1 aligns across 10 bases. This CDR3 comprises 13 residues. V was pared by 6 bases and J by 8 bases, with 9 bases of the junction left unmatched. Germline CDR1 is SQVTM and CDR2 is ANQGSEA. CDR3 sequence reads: CSVLGQGYWGYTF. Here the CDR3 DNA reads TGCAGCGTCCTGGGACAGGGGTACTGGGGCTACACCTTC.